These 16 T cell receptor beta chains originate from one sample sequenced in a study of shared clonotypes between healthy human individuals. Produced via immunoSEQ multiplex PCR; TCRdb's table is partial and in-frame only. The table lists 2 million to 2.5 million clones, around 96% of them singletons, with about 1.1% in the top ten. Selected positively for CCR7 and CD45RO-negative, naive CD8 cells excluded terminally differentiated effector memory CD45RA+ cells. Sample: naive CD8+ T cells sorted from blood. These receptors came from a man younger than 35 in good health.

This clone was detected only once. At the DNA level, this CDR3 is encoded by other sequences in the same sample as well. The chain carries TRBV13 and TRBJ2-7; D uncertain. The CDR3 runs 13 residues. Per germline, CDR1 PRHDT and CDR2 FYEKMQ (reference sequence). Trimming cost V 0 bases and J 3 bases, with 6 bases left between them. The CDR3 coding sequence is TGTGCCAGCAGCTTAGGCCGTAACTACGAGCAGTACTTC. Translating gives CASSLGRNYEQYF.

This sequence joins TRBV25-1 and TRBJ2-3; D unresolved. The CDR3 loop spans 16 amino acids. V lost 6 bases and J 5 bases, leaving 21 bases between the germline ends. The germline V gene has CDR1 MGHDK and CDR2 SYGVNS. This CDR3 is CASRGFNSGSVDTQYF. The CDR3 DNA follows: TGTGCCAGCAGAGGGTTTAATTCGGGCTCGGTAGATACGCAGTATTTT.

The chain carries TRBV7-8 and TRBJ2-3; 7 nucleotides line up with TRBD2. In germline, CDR1 is SGHVS, CDR2 FQNEAQ. Trimming took 5 bases from V and 2 from J; bases not matched to a gene: 13. The CDR3 has 17 residues. CDR3 protein: CASSLLGSGEITDTQYF. The DNA of the CDR3 is TGTGCCAGCAGCCTGTTAGGGAGCGGGGAGATCACAGATACGCAGTATTTT.

This rearrangement joins TRBV13 to TRBJ1-2; 11 bases agree with TRBD1. From germline, CDR1 is PRHDT and CDR2 FYEKMQ (reference sequence). This CDR3 is 16 amino acids long. V lost 4 bases, J lost 5 bases, and 9 bases stayed unmatched. The CDR3, as DNA: TGTGCCAGCAGCTCCACCGGGACAGGGGGGCTTTATGGCTACACCTTC. Amino acid sequence: CASSSTGTGGLYGYTF.

J is TRBJ2-1 and V is TRBV9; D call uncertain. Trimming stripped 0 bases from V and 8 bases from J, with 6 bases between. The CDR3 contains 12 residues. CDR1 is SGDLS and CDR2 is YYNGEE in the germline V gene. The DNA for the CDR3 is TGTGCCAGCAGCGTAGGGAGTTATGAGCAGTTCTTC. This translates into CASSVGSYEQFF.

This chain connects TRBV6-1 to TRBJ2-7; TRBD1 matches 7 bases. Unmatched junction bases numbered 2, after V lost 3 bases and J lost 3 bases. Germline CDR1 is MNHNS and CDR2 is SASEGT. The CDR3 has 13 residues. The CDR3 DNA reads as TGTGCCAGCAGTGATTGGGACAGCTACGAGCAGTACTTC. Translated, it gives CASSDWDSYEQYF.

This sequence joins TRBV5-6 and TRBJ2-7; 11 bases line up with TRBD1. CDR3 length: 19 residues. Trimming removed 0 bases from V and 3 bases from J; junction bases left unmatched: 14. In germline, CDR1 is SGHDT, CDR2 YYEEEE. In DNA, the CDR3 is TGTGCCAGCAGCTTGGCCTTCACCGGACAGGGGGCCATGGGCTACGAGCAGTACTTC. Protein product: CASSLAFTGQGAMGYEQYF.

A single count supports this clone. The chain combines TRBV5-1 with TRBJ2-1, with a tentative D call TRBD1 (5 bases). Germline CDR1 is SGHRS and CDR2 is YFSETQ. V dropped 2 bases and J dropped 4 bases, with 10 bases sitting between them. The CDR3 consists of 14 residues. The DNA of the CDR3 is TGCGCCAGCAGCTTTCGGACACCTTACAATGAGCAGTTCTTC. It codes for CASSFRTPYNEQFF.

Turning to this clone: In the same sample, other DNA sequences code for this CDR3. The rearrangement links TRBV4-1 to TRBJ2-1; D is possibly TRBD1 (5 bases). The length of the CDR3 is 13 residues. Germline assignment: CDR1 MGHRA and CDR2 YSYEKL. V lost 0 bases to trimming and J lost 7 bases, with 7 bases between them. The chain's CDR3 is CASSQDPGNEQFF. Written as DNA, the CDR3 is TGCGCCAGCAGCCAAGATCCAGGGAATGAGCAGTTCTTC.

The genes are TRBV30 and TRBJ2-5; D is unclear. The germline gives CDR1 GTSNPN, CDR2 SVGIG (reference sequence). There are 14 residues in the CDR3. V lost 1 base, J lost 5 bases, and 14 bases lay in between. The CDR3 nucleotides read TGTGCCTGGAGTGGGGCGGATAGTCGGGAGACCCAGTACTTC. Translated, it gives CAWSGADSRETQYF. Supplemented by reference TRBV30 and TRBJ2-5, the full variable domain reads SQTIHQWPATLVQPVGSPLSLECTVEGTSNPNLYWYRQAAGRGLQLLFYSVGIGQISSEVPQNLSASRPQDRQFILSSKKLLLSDSGFYLCAWSGADSRETQYFGPGTRLLVL.

The J gene is TRBJ2-7, the V gene TRBV9, with TRBD1 matching 10 bases. CDR1 and CDR2 (germline): SGDLS, YYNGEE. CDR3 size: 16 residues. V shed 3 bases, J shed 2 bases, and the junction held 8 bases outside the gene matches. This chain's CDR3 is CASSAPSGTGAYEQYF. The DNA of the CDR3 is TGTGCCAGCAGCGCCCCCTCTGGGACAGGGGCCTACGAGCAGTACTTC.

CDR3 protein: CASSQVQGSRNIQYF. CDR3 sequence (DNA): TGCGCCAGCAGCCAAGTTCAGGGGAGTCGGAACATTCAGTACTTC. This chain uses TRBV4-1 with TRBJ2-4, with TRBD1 as a possible D gene (6 bases). Looked up from germline, CDR1 is MGHRA and CDR2 is YSYEKL. CDR3 size: 15 residues. V gave up 1 base and J gave up 7 bases, with 14 bases separating them.

The chain links TRBV6-1 to TRBJ1-4; a weak D match, TRBD1 (5 bases). The CDR3 covers 15 residues. The V gene's germline CDR1 is MNHNS and CDR2 SASEGT. Trimming left V 2 bases short and J 8 bases short, with 15 bases between. The CDR3 region is CASSERTGRNEKLFF. The CDR3, as DNA: TGTGCCAGCAGTGAACGTACAGGAAGGAACGAAAAACTGTTTTTT.

This clone came up once. V is TRBV9 and J is TRBJ2-3, with 9 positions matching TRBD2. The V segment lost 0 bases and the J segment 2 bases; nucleotides outside the gene matches: 1. Germline lookup yields CDR1 SGDLS and CDR2 YYNGEE. There are 15 residues in the CDR3. The CDR3 sequence: CASSVASGITDTQYF. CDR3 nucleotide sequence: TGTGCCAGCAGCGTAGCTAGCGGGATCACAGATACGCAGTATTTT.

V gene TRBV18 combines with J gene TRBJ2-7; 8 positions agree with TRBD1. CDR1 and CDR2 from the germline V gene are KGHSH and LQKENI. With 6 bases clipped from V and 2 bases from J, the junction kept 6 bases outside the gene matches. The CDR3 runs 14 residues. For the CDR3, the DNA is TGTGCCAGCTCCGCGGACAGGGACACCTACGAGCAGTACTTC. Protein: CASSADRDTYEQYF.

This chain connects TRBV7-9 to TRBJ2-1; D may be TRBD1 or TRBD2 (5 bases each). CDR1 and CDR2 from the germline V gene are SEHNR and FQNEAQ (reference sequence). Trimming shortened V by 5 bases and J by 7 bases, and 18 bases separated the two germline ends. This CDR3 is built from 15 residues. The CDR3 here is CASSARDDSSNEQFF. The CDR3, as DNA: TGTGCCAGCAGCGCCCGGGACGATAGCTCGAATGAGCAGTTCTTC.